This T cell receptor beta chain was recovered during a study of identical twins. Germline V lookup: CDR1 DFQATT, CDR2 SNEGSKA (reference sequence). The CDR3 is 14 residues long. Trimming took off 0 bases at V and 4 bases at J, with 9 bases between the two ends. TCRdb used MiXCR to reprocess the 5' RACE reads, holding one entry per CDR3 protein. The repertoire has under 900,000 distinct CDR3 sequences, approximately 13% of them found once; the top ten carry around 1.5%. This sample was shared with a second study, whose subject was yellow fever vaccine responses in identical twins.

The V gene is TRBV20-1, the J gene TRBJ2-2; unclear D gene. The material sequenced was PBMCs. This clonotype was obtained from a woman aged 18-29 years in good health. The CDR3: CSARDPRRTGELFF. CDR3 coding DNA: TGCAGTGCTAGAGATCCGAGGCGCACCGGGGAGCTGTTTTTT.